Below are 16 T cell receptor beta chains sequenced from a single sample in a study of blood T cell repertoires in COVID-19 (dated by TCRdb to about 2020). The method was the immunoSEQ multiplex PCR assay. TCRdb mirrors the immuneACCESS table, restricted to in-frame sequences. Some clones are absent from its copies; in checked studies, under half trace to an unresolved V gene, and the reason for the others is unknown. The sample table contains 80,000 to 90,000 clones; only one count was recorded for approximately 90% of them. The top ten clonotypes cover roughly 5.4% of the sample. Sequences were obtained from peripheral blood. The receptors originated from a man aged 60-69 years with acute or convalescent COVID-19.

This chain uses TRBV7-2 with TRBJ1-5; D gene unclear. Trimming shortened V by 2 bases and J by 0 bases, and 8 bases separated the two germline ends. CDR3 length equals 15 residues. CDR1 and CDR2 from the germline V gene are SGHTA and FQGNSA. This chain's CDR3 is CASSLNPYSNQPQHF. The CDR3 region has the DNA TGTGCCAGCAGCTTAAACCCCTATAGCAATCAGCCCCAGCATTTT.

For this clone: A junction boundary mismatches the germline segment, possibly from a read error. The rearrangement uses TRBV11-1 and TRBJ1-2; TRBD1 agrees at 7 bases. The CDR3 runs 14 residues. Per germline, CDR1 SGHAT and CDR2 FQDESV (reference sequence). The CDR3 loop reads CAGSLMTGFVGYTF. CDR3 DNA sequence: TGTGCCGGCAGCCTGATGACAGGGTTTGTTGGCTACACCTTC.

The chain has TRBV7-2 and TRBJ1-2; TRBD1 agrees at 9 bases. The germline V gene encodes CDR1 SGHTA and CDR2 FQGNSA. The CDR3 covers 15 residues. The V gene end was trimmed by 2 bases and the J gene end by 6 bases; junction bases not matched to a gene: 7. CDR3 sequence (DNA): TGTGCCAGCAGCTTAAAAACAGGGGGCGCTCATGGCTACACCTTC. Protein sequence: CASSLKTGGAHGYTF.

As DNA, the CDR3 is TGTGCCTGGAGTGTACAGGACAGGTTTCTTGCAACTAATGAAAAACTGTTTTTT. Translated: CAWSVQDRFLATNEKLFF. The chain has TRBV30 and TRBJ1-4; 7 bases match TRBD1. J lost 0 bases, V lost 0 bases, and 10 bases had no gene match. Germline V lookup: CDR1 GTSNPN, CDR2 SVGIG (reference sequence). This CDR3 spans 18 amino acids.

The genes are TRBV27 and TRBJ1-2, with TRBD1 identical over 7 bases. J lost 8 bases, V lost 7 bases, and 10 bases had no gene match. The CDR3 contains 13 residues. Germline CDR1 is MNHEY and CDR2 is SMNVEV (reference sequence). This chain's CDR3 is CASTNSPGGGYTF. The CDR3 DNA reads TGTGCCAGCACCAACTCTCCAGGGGGAGGCTACACCTTC.

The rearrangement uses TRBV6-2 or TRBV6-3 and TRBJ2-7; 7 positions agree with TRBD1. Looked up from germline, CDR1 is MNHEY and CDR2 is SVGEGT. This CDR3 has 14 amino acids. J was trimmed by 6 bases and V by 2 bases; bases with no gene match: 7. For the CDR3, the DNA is TGTGCCAGCAGTTACCGTCCCGGGACAGCCGAGCAGTACTTC. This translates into CASSYRPGTAEQYF.

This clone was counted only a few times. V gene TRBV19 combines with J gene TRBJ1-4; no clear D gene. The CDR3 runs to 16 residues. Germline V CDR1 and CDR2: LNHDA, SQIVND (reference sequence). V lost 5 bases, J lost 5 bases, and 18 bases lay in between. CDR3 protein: CASSPNMLATNEKLFF. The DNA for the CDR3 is TGTGCCAGTAGTCCAAACATGTTAGCGACCAATGAAAAACTGTTTTTT.

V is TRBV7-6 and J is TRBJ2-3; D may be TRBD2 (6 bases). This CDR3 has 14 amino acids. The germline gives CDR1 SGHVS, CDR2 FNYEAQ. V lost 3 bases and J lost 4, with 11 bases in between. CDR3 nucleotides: TGTGCCAGCAGCTTTATCGGAGGGGCAGATACGCAGTATTTT. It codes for CASSFIGGADTQYF.

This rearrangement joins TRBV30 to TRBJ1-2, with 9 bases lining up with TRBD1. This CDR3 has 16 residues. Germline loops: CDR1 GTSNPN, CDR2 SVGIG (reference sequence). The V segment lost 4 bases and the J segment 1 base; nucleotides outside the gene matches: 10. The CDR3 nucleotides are TGTGCCTGGACAGAAATTAACAGGGGGCGTAACTATGGCTACACCTTC. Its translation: CAWTEINRGRNYGYTF.

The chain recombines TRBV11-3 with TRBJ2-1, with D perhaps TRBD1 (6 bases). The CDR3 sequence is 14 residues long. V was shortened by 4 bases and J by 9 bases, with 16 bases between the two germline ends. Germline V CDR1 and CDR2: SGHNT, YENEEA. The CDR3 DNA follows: TGTGCCAGCAGCTCGAGGACAGATGGGGGTGAGCAGTTCTTC. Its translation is CASSSRTDGGEQFF.

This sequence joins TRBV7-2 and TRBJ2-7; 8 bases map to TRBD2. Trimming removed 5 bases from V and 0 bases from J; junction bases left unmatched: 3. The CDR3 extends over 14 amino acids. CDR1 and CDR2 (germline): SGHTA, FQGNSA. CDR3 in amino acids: CASSDSGGSYEQYF. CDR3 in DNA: TGTGCCAGCAGCGACAGCGGGGGCTCCTACGAGCAGTACTTC.

The CDR3 nucleotides read TGTGCCACCAGTGATTGGCAGGGGGCGGCCTCTGGAAACACCATATATTTT. The encoded protein is CATSDWQGAASGNTIYF. The chain combines TRBV24-1 with TRBJ1-3; 8 positions agree with TRBD1. Trimming removed 2 bases from V and 0 bases from J; junction bases left unmatched: 5. Germline V lookup: CDR1 KGHDR, CDR2 SFDVKD. CDR3 length equals 17 residues.

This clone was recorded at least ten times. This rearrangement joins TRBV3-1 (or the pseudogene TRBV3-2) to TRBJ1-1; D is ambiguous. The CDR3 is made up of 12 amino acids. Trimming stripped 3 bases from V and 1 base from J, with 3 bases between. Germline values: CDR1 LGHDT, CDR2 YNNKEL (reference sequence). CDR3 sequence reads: CASSHGNTEAFF. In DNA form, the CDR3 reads TGTGCCAGCAGCCACGGGAACACTGAAGCTTTCTTT.

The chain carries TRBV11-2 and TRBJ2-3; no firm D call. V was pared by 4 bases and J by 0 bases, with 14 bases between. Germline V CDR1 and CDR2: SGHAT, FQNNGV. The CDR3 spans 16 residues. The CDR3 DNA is TGTGCCAGCAGCTCCCGGTCGGGTACGAGCACAGATACGCAGTATTTT. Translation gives CASSSRSGTSTDTQYF.

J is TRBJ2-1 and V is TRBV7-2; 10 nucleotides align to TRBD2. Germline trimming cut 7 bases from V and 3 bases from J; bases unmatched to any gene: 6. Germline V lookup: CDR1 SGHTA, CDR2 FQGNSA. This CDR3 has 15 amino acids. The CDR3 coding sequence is TGTGCCAGCAAACCGGCTAGCGGGGGCTACAATGAGCAGTTCTTC. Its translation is CASKPASGGYNEQFF.

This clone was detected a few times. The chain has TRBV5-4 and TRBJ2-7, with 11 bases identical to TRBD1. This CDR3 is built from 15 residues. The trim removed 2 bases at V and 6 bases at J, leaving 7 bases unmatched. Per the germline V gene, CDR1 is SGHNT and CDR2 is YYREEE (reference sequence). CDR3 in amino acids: CASSFSGQGATEQYF. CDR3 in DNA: TGTGCCAGCAGCTTTTCAGGACAGGGGGCGACCGAGCAGTACTTC.